This T cell receptor beta chain appears in the sequencing data of a study of blood T cell repertoires in COVID-19. About the study: COVID-19 samples collected from the United States, Italy and Spain covered acute and convalescent phases.

Only one count was recorded for this clone. At the DNA level, this CDR3 is encoded by other sequences in the same sample as well. TCRdb's table, derived via immunoSEQ multiplex PCR, lists solely in-frame clones and lacks some. The sample lists about 170,000 clones, roughly nine tenths occurring once. The V gene's germline CDR1 is SGHRS and CDR2 YFSETQ. The CDR3 has 14 residues. Losses at the gene ends were 0 bases for V and 3 bases for J; bases not matched to a gene: 1. This TCR came from a man between 45 and 60 years old with acute or convalescent COVID-19. The chain links TRBV5-1 to TRBJ2-3; 7 bases match TRBD2. The sample taken for sequencing was peripheral blood. As DNA, the CDR3 is TGCGCCAGCAGCTTGGGACTAGCTACAGATACGCAGTATTTT. Amino acids: CASSLGLATDTQYF.